This TCR beta chain was profiled in a study of T cells in Graves' hyperthyroidism and ophthalmopathy. General study findings and limits: Ophthalmopathy was distinguished from stable hyperthyroidism by 13 V-J signatures.

TCR beta CDR3 regions were amplified from RNA transcripts. With the HTBI primer set, the TCR CDR3 went through a first round of RT-PCR. TCRdb fed the multiplex PCR reads into MiXCR, producing one record per CDR3 protein. The table has approximately 570,000 distinct CDR3 sequences, about 20% seen once. V lost 7 bases and J 0 bases, leaving 7 bases between the germline ends. The CDR3 runs to 13 residues. Germline V gene sequence: CDR1 MDHEN, CDR2 SYDVKM. Concerning this clonotype itself: The target antigen is unknown. Just one base apart from a much larger clone, this may be a read error.

The sequenced sample was blood. The chain has TRBV28 and TRBJ2-1; no reliable D call. The origin of this receptor is a man aged 35-49 years with Graves' ophthalmopathy. This CDR3 reads CASISYSYNEQFF. The CDR3 nucleotides read TGTGCCAGCATAAGTTACTCCTACAATGAGCAGTTCTTC.